This T cell receptor beta chain was captured in a study of cytomegalovirus exposure and HLA in healthy donors. Study-wide results and caveats: V segments that were indistinguishable, TRBV6-2 and TRBV6-3 among them, were omitted from analysis.

Donors were nominally healthy when sampled, though unrecorded immune exposures were likely. V shed 3 bases and J shed 5 bases, with 8 bases lying between them. Germline-derived CDR1 and CDR2 are GTSNPN and SVGIG (reference sequence). The CDR3 is 11 residues long. In regard to this clone: No antigen is known for it.

The PCR used 60 Vbeta and 13 Jbeta primers. Measured with immunoSEQ multiplex PCR; TCRdb has only the in-frame clones, and not every one. The data contain roughly 100,000 clones, around 72% of them singletons. The source material was PBMCs. The sequence came from a man between 25 and 39 years old in good health and CMV-seronegative. The chain joins TRBV30 to TRBJ2-7, with D possibly matching TRBD1 (6 bases). CDR3 sequence reads: CAWSRGNEQYF. The CDR3 bases are TGTGCCTGGAGCAGGGGCAACGAGCAGTACTTC.